This T cell receptor beta chain was recovered during a study of blood T cells in healthy people across ages. Study-level information: Capturing about one barcoded beta molecule per two T cells was achieved by template switching. Study-wide results and caveats: Across the age range, TCR beta diversity per million T cells fell in a roughly linear way.

V gave up 5 bases and J gave up 1 base, with 8 bases separating them. The germline V gene encodes CDR1 SGHTA and CDR2 FQGTGA. CDR3 length equals 13 residues. This clonotype showed up many times. Its antigen is currently unknown. A second PCR, run for about 7 to 11 cycles, used a sample-barcoded 5' primer plus a J-beta primer mix. CDR3-containing paired-end reads numbered at least 2.5 million in each sample. TCRdb reanalysed the 5' RACE reads using MiXCR and keeps one entry per CDR3 protein. The sample has about 730,000 distinct CDR3 sequences, roughly 44% seen once. Donors gave 8 to 10 milliliters of peripheral blood apiece.

Sequencing used blood. The chain employs TRBV7-3 and TRBJ1-1, with D tentatively TRBD1 (6 bases). The clonotype was recovered from a woman aged 60-75 years in good health. Here the CDR3 DNA reads TGTGCCAGCAGCACAGGGTCGAACACTGAAGCTTTCTTT. It encodes CASSTGSNTEAFF.